These 14 T cell receptor beta chains were sequenced from one sample in a study of blood T cell repertoires in COVID-19. TCRdb's copy holds only in-frame clones and misses some; the assay was immunoSEQ multiplex PCR. The sample holds 300,000 to 400,000 clones; approximately 87% are singletons and the top ten take over 6%. The sample was peripheral blood. Receptors originate from a woman aged 45-65 years with COVID-19, enrolled during active disease.

The J gene is TRBJ2-7, the V gene TRBV3-1 (or the pseudogene TRBV3-2), with D maybe TRBD2 (6 bases). Trimming shortened V by 10 bases and J by 6 bases, and 13 bases separated the two germline ends. CDR3 length: 11 amino acids. CDR1 LGHDT and CDR2 YNNKEL come from the germline V gene (reference sequence). The DNA for the CDR3 is TGTGCCACCTGGAGGGGCGGCGAGCAGTACTTC. Protein: CATWRGGEQYF.

V usage is TRBV6-6 and J usage is TRBJ2-7, with unresolved D. V was pared by 2 bases and J by 3 bases, with 8 bases between. CDR1 is MNHNY, CDR2 SVGAGI, per germline (reference sequence). The CDR3 is made up of 13 amino acids. The DNA for the CDR3 is TGTGCCAGCAGTTACGCGCCGGGCTACGAGCAGTACTTC. This encodes CASSYAPGYEQYF.

The J gene is TRBJ2-3, the V gene TRBV2; 9 bases line up with TRBD2. CDR1 and CDR2 (germline): SNHLY, FYNNEI. CDR3 size: 20 residues. J was trimmed by 1 base and V by 3 bases; bases with no gene match: 17. The CDR3 DNA follows: TGTGCCAGCAGTGATCTAGTAATAGCGGGAGATTTTTGGGGCACAGATACGCAGTATTTT. This sequence encodes CASSDLVIAGDFWGTDTQYF.

The chain employs TRBV7-9 and TRBJ1-3, with 9 bases identical to TRBD1. Germline lookup yields CDR1 SEHNR and CDR2 FQNEAQ (reference sequence). J gave up 0 bases and V 1 base, and 1 base lay outside the gene matches. The CDR3 covers 16 residues. The CDR3 region is CASSLGDRASGNTIYF. DNA of the CDR3: TGTGCCAGCAGCTTAGGGGACAGGGCCTCTGGAAACACCATATATTTT.

This clone was seen a few times. The J gene is TRBJ2-7, the V gene TRBV7-2; D ambiguous. Germline V lookup: CDR1 SGHTA, CDR2 FQGNSA. The CDR3 is 13 amino acids. The V end lost 2 bases, the J end lost 3 bases, and 8 bases lay between the germline ends. CDR3 sequence reads: CASSLQANYEQYF. In DNA, the CDR3 is TGTGCCAGCAGCTTACAGGCTAACTACGAGCAGTACTTC.

DNA for the CDR3: TGTGCCAGCAGCACTAGCGGAGCGAACACCGGGGAGCTGTTTTTT. It encodes CASSTSGANTGELFF. This chain uses TRBV4-2 with TRBJ2-2, with 8 bases aligning to TRBD2. J gave up 0 bases and V 5 bases, and 2 bases lay outside the gene matches. The CDR3 totals 15 residues. The germline gives CDR1 LGHNA, CDR2 YNFKEQ.

CDR3 sequence: CASRYPKARQGKETQYF. The DNA of the CDR3 is TGTGCCAGCAGATACCCCAAGGCGAGGCAGGGGAAAGAGACCCAGTACTTC. The chain carries TRBV5-8 and TRBJ2-5; TRBD1 is a possible D gene (6 bases). V was shortened by 5 bases and J by 3 bases, with 23 bases between the two germline ends. This CDR3 region has 17 residues. Germline CDR1 and CDR2: SGHTS and YDEGEE.

The chain joins TRBV19 to TRBJ1-2, with D perhaps TRBD1 (6 bases). V lost 5 bases, J lost 7 bases, and 23 bases lay in between. Germline values: CDR1 LNHDA, CDR2 SQIVND (reference sequence). This CDR3 region has 16 residues. The CDR3 DNA sequence: TGTGCCAGTAGTTTTAACCCAGGGGTTCCGACGATTGGCTACACCTTC. Residues: CASSFNPGVPTIGYTF.

The chain couples TRBV6-2 or TRBV6-3 to TRBJ1-1, with 12 positions matching TRBD1. V shed 2 bases and J 5 bases; nucleotides not matched to a gene: 12. CDR3 length equals 18 residues. The V gene's germline CDR1 is MNHEY and CDR2 SVGEGT. For the CDR3, the DNA is TGTGCCAGCAGTTACACGCAGGGACAGGGGGCCCGCTTTACTGAAGCTTTCTTT. Its protein product is CASSYTQGQGARFTEAFF.

About this clone itself: Other DNA sequences of this sample code for an identical CDR3. The rearrangement uses TRBV19 and TRBJ1-2, with D possibly matching TRBD1 (5 bases). This CDR3 spans 11 amino acids. V was cut by 8 bases and J by 4 bases, with 8 bases left in between. Germline CDR1 LNHDA, CDR2 SQIVND (reference sequence). The CDR3 here is CASSTGYGYTF. CDR3 in DNA: TGTGCCAGTTCCACAGGCTATGGCTACACCTTC.

V and J are TRBV30 and TRBJ1-5; a weak D match, TRBD1 (5 bases). Germline lookup yields CDR1 GTSNPN and CDR2 SVGIG (reference sequence). CDR3 length: 13 residues. Trimming left V 1 base short and J 3 bases short, with 7 bases between. The DNA of the CDR3 is TGTGCCTGGAGTGCAGGGTCCAATCAGCCCCAGCATTTT. Translating it yields CAWSAGSNQPQHF.

The chain recombines TRBV28 with TRBJ2-2; TRBD1 matches 8 bases. V dropped 3 bases and J dropped 2; count of bases not matched to a gene: 5. CDR1 is MDHEN and CDR2 is SYDVKM in the germline V gene. The CDR3 is 16 amino acids. CDR3 sequence: CASSFGTGINTGELFF. DNA of the CDR3: TGTGCCAGCAGTTTTGGGACAGGTATCAACACCGGGGAGCTGTTTTTT.

The chain employs TRBV20-1 and TRBJ2-1, with a tentative D call TRBD1 (5 bases). Trimming left V 6 bases short and J 9 bases short, with 9 bases between. Germline CDR1 reads DFQATT; CDR2 reads SNEGSKA (reference sequence). The CDR3 length is 10 residues. CDR3 sequence reads: CSAERGEQFF. The CDR3 nucleotides are TGCAGTGCCGAAAGGGGTGAGCAGTTCTTC.

J is TRBJ1-1 and V is TRBV6-4; TRBD1 is a possible D gene (5 bases). Germline V CDR1 and CDR2: MRHNA, SNTAGT. Deletions cut 2 bases from V and 1 base from J, with 11 bases between. This CDR3 region has 15 residues. CDR3 sequence reads: CASSDAAGPNTEAFF. The DNA for the CDR3 is TGTGCCAGCAGTGACGCGGCGGGGCCGAACACTGAAGCTTTCTTT.